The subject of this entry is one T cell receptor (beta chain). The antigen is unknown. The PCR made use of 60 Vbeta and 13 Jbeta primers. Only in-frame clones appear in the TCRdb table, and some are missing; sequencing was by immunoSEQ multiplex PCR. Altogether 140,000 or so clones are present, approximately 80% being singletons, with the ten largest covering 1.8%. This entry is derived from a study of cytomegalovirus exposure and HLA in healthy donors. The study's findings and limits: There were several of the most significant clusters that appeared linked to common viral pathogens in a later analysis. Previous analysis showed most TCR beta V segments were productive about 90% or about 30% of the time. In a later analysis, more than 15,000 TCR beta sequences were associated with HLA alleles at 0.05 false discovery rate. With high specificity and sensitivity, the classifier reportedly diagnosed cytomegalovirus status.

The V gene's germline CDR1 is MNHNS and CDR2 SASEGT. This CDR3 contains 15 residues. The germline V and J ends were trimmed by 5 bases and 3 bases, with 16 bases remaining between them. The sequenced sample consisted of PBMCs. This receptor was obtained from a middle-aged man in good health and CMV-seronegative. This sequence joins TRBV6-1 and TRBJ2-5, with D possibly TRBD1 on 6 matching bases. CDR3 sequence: CASSRSGQSKETQYF. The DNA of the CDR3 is TGTGCCAGCAGTCGTTCAGGACAGTCAAAAGAGACCCAGTACTTC.